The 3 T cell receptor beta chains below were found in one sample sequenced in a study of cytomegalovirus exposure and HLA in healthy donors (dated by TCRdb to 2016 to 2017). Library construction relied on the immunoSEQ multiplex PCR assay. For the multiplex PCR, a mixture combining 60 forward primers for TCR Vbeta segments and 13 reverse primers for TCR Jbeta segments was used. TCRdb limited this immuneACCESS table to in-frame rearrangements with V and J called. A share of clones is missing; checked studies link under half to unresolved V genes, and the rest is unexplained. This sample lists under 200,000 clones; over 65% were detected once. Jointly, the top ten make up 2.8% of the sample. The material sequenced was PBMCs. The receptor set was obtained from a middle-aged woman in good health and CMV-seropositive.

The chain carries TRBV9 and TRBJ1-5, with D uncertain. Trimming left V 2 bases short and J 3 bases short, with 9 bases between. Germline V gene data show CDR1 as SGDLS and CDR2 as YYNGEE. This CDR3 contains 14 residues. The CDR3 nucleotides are TGTGCCAGCAGCGTTGGTACAGACAATCAGCCCCAGCATTTT. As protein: CASSVGTDNQPQHF.

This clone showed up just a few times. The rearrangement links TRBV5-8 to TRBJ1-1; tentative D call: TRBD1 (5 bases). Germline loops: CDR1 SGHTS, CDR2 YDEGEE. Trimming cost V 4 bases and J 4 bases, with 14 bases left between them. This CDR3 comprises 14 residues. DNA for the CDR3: TGTGCCAGCAGCGCATCCCGGGGGGGCACTGAAGCTTTCTTT. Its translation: CASSASRGGTEAFF.

As DNA, the CDR3 is TGTGCCAGCAGCCTCAAAACTAGTTCAGATACGCAGTATTTT. It translates to CASSLKTSSDTQYF. The chain joins TRBV7-8 to TRBJ2-3; D perhaps matches TRBD2 (5 bases). CDR3 length: 14 amino acids. The germline V gene has CDR1 SGHVS and CDR2 FQNEAQ. V lost 5 bases, J lost 4 bases, and 13 bases lay in between.